This T cell receptor beta chain was recovered during a study of shared clonotypes between healthy human individuals. Some clones are missing from TCRdb's copy, which holds only in-frame ones; the method was immunoSEQ multiplex PCR. The table includes around 2.5 million clones, 93% detected once. The CDR3 is 11 residues long. Germline V gives CDR1 KGHSH, CDR2 LQKENI. The V end was cut by 5 bases, the J end by 4 bases, with 3 bases between. The CD4+ fraction was divided into a CD45RA+ naive subset and a CD45RA-negative memory subset. The rearrangement uses TRBV18 and TRBJ2-1; no clear D gene. The specimen was naive CD4+ T cells from PBMCs. Noted subset: CD45RA+ positively selected. The TCR sequence derives from a young man in good health. Some clones in this sample may be carry-over from other donors' samples. The CDR3 DNA sequence: TGTGCCAGCTCAACTTACAATGAGCAGTTCTTC. Translating it yields CASSTYNEQFF.